The rows below give T cell receptor beta chains drawn from one sample of a study of Ad26.COV2.S vaccination and SARS-CoV-2 variants. Data came from immunoSEQ multiplex PCR; TCRdb stores just in-frame clones and leaves some out. The sample lists around 300,000 clones; about 89% were seen once. The sequences come from peripheral blood, collected in a trial of Ad26.COV2.S vaccine versus placebo. All receptors derive from a person between 18 and 65 years old who received the Ad26.COV2.S COVID-19 vaccine or a placebo. Each CDR3 is given with its conserved first and last residue. D genes are given only for firm matches. A row's size may be missing; if present it is once, few, many or a size class.

V gene: TRBV24-1; D gene: TRBD1; clone size: -; J gene: TRBJ1-1; CDR3 DNA: TGTGCCACCAGTGACGCGGACAGGGAGGTAGGTGAAGCTTTCTTT; CDR3 protein: CATSDADREVGEAFF
V gene: TRBV3-1/TRBV3-2; D gene: -; clone size: -; J gene: TRBJ1-4; CDR3 DNA: TGTGCCAGCAGCCAGGGTGATCCGGGGACAACTAATGAAAAACTGTTTTTT; CDR3 protein: CASSQGDPGTTNEKLFF
V gene: TRBV2; D gene: TRBD1; clone size: -; J gene: TRBJ1-2; CDR3 DNA: TGTGCCAGCACCACGGGACAGCTATATGGCTACACCTTC; CDR3 protein: CASTTGQLYGYTF
V gene: TRBV28; D gene: -; clone size: -; J gene: TRBJ2-1; CDR3 DNA: TGTGCCAGCAGTTTCGGCGGGGCTTACAATGAGCAGTTCTTC; CDR3 protein: CASSFGGAYNEQFF
V gene: TRBV19; D gene: -; clone size: few; J gene: TRBJ1-5; CDR3 DNA: TGTGCCAGTAGTATCCGGGATAGCAATCAGCCCCAGCATTTT; CDR3 protein: CASSIRDSNQPQHF
V gene: TRBV20-1; D gene: TRBD2; clone size: -; J gene: TRBJ2-1; CDR3 DNA: TGCAGTGCTAGTGACAGCGGGGGGGAAAGTGAGCAGTTCTTC; CDR3 protein: CSASDSGGESEQFF
V gene: TRBV5-1; D gene: TRBD1; clone size: -; J gene: TRBJ1-2; CDR3 DNA: TGCGCCAGCAGCTTGGAGGCAGGGGGCGCTAACTATGGCTACACCTTC; CDR3 protein: CASSLEAGGANYGYTF
V gene: TRBV7-9; D gene: TRBD1; clone size: -; J gene: TRBJ1-2; CDR3 DNA: TGTGCCAGCAGCGTCTCGACAGGGGCTAACTATGGCTACACCTTC; CDR3 protein: CASSVSTGANYGYTF
V gene: TRBV7-9; D gene: -; clone size: few; J gene: TRBJ1-1; CDR3 DNA: TGTGCCAGCAGCTTAGACAGGACTGAAGCTTTCTTT; CDR3 protein: CASSLDRTEAFF
V gene: TRBV5-6; D gene: -; clone size: -; J gene: TRBJ2-6; CDR3 DNA: TGTGCCAGCAGCTGGGTCCCCGGGACACAAAGCCACGTCCTGACTTTC; CDR3 protein: CASSWVPGTQSHVLTF
V gene: TRBV21-1; D gene: -; clone size: -; J gene: TRBJ2-2; CDR3 DNA: TGTGCCAGCAGCAAAGGTCCCGGGGAGCTGTTTTTT; CDR3 protein: CASSKGPGELFF
V gene: TRBV7-9; D gene: TRBD1; clone size: -; J gene: TRBJ2-7; CDR3 DNA: TGTGCCAGCAGACGAGGACAGGGCCCCTCCTACGAGCAGTACTTC; CDR3 protein: CASRRGQGPSYEQYF
V gene: TRBV6-5; D gene: -; clone size: -; J gene: TRBJ2-1; CDR3 DNA: TGTGCCAGCAGTAATGGGCTCCCCAATGAGCAGTTCTTC; CDR3 protein: CASSNGLPNEQFF
V gene: TRBV3-1/TRBV3-2; D gene: TRBD1; clone size: -; J gene: TRBJ1-2; CDR3 DNA: TGTGCCAGCAGCCAGGATCCCGGGACAGGGTTTTTTGGCTACACCTTC; CDR3 protein: CASSQDPGTGFFGYTF
V gene: TRBV11-2; D gene: TRBD1; clone size: few; J gene: TRBJ1-6; CDR3 DNA: TGTGCCAGCAGCGCCCGGGACAGGGAGTTTTCACCCCTCCACTTT; CDR3 protein: CASSARDREFSPLHF
V gene: TRBV5-4; D gene: TRBD2; clone size: -; J gene: TRBJ2-1; CDR3 DNA: TGTGCCAGCAGCTTGGGTCGGGGGGGCCCCAATGAGCAGTTCTTC; CDR3 protein: CASSLGRGGPNEQFF
V gene: TRBV24-1; D gene: TRBD1; clone size: once; J gene: TRBJ1-2; CDR3 DNA: TGTGCCACCAGTGACCGCGACAGGGAATATGGCTACACCTTC; CDR3 protein: CATSDRDREYGYTF
V gene: TRBV12-3/TRBV12-4; D gene: TRBD1; clone size: once; J gene: TRBJ2-5; CDR3 DNA: TGTGCCAGCAGTCCACAGGGGACGGAGACCCAGTACTTC; CDR3 protein: CASSPQGTETQYF
V gene: TRBV19; D gene: -; clone size: -; J gene: TRBJ1-2; CDR3 DNA: TGTGCCAGTAGTATCCAGGGGTATGGCTACACCTTC; CDR3 protein: CASSIQGYGYTF
V gene: TRBV4-3; D gene: -; clone size: -; J gene: TRBJ2-1; CDR3 DNA: TGCGCCAGCAGCCAAGCCCCAGGGTTCTCCTACAATGAGCAGTTCTTC; CDR3 protein: CASSQAPGFSYNEQFF
V gene: TRBV27; D gene: -; clone size: -; J gene: TRBJ2-7; CDR3 DNA: TGTGCCAGCAGTTTATCAGGAGGTCTAGGGCACGAGCAGTACTTC; CDR3 protein: CASSLSGGLGHEQYF
V gene: TRBV11-2; D gene: -; clone size: -; J gene: TRBJ1-2; CDR3 DNA: TGTGCCAGCAGCACCGCGGGGCAGCATGGCTACACCTTC; CDR3 protein: CASSTAGQHGYTF
V gene: TRBV12-3/TRBV12-4; D gene: -; clone size: -; J gene: TRBJ2-7; CDR3 DNA: TGTGCCAGCAGTTTTTGGGGCGAGGAAGAGCAGTACTTC; CDR3 protein: CASSFWGEEEQYF
V gene: TRBV3-1/TRBV3-2; D gene: TRBD2; clone size: -; J gene: TRBJ2-7; CDR3 DNA: TGTGCCAGCAGCCAAGTAGCGGGAGAGACCTACGAGCAGTACTTC; CDR3 protein: CASSQVAGETYEQYF
V gene: TRBV28; D gene: TRBD2; clone size: -; J gene: TRBJ2-3; CDR3 DNA: TGTGCCAGCAGTTCACTAGCGGGAGGATCAGATACGCAGTATTTT; CDR3 protein: CASSSLAGGSDTQYF
V gene: TRBV28; D gene: TRBD2; clone size: -; J gene: TRBJ2-1; CDR3 DNA: TGTGCCACCGCAGGCGGGAGAGGCGATGAGCAGTTCTTC; CDR3 protein: CATAGGRGDEQFF